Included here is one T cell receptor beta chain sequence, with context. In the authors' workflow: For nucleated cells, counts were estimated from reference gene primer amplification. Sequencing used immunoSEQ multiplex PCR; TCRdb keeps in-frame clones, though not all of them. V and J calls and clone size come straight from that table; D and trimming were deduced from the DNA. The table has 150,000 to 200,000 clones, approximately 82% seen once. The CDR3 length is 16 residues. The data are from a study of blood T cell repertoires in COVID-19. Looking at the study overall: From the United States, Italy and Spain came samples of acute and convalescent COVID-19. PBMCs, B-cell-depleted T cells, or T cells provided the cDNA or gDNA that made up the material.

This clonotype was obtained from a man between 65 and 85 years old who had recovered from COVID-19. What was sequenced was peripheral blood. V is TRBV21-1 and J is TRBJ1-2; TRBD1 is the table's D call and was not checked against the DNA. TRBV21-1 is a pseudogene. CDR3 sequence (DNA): TGTGCCAGCAGCCGCAGACAGGGTGCCCCTCGTCGAGGCTACACCTTC. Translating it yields CASSRRQGAPRRGYTF.